This T cell receptor beta chain was sequenced in a study of cytomegalovirus exposure and HLA in healthy donors. Study-wide background: Findings of an earlier analysis included about 100 million unique TCR beta sequences from 170 million or so T cells.

Trimming took off 5 bases at V and 4 bases at J, with 9 bases between the two ends. Germline V gene lookup returns CDR1 DFQATT and CDR2 SNEGSKA (reference sequence). This CDR3 region has 11 residues. There are a few counts of this clone. Its antigen is not identified. PCR primers comprised 60 Vbeta and 13 Jbeta primers. The table came from immunoSEQ multiplex PCR; TCRdb's copy has only in-frame clones and leaves some out. The profile shows roughly 120,000 clones, 77% of them singletons. Broader study findings: It emerged from a later analysis that several of the most significant clusters appeared to be linked to common viral pathogens. Analyzed later, association rates of TCRs varied across HLA loci, with DRB1 most and HLA-C fewest. In vitro data verified a few CMV-associated chains as specific for CMV antigens.

This chain uses TRBV20-1 with TRBJ2-7; D ambiguous. The clonotype originates from a man between 18 and 35 years old in good health and CMV-seropositive. Sequenced sample: PBMCs. CDR3 protein: CSAQDGYEQYF. The CDR3, as DNA: TGCAGTGCTCAAGACGGGTACGAGCAGTACTTC.